Following are 11 T cell receptor beta chains from one sample sequenced in a study of blood T cell repertoires in COVID-19. Here immunoSEQ multiplex PCR was the method, and the copy in TCRdb shows in-frame clones only, minus some. The data hold around 160,000 clones, with 80% to 90% observed a single time. Specimen: peripheral blood. The receptor source for this set is a woman in her sixties or seventies with COVID-19, enrolled during active disease.

The CDR3 region has the DNA TGTGCCAGCAGTTTAAGGTCGGCTCGGTCGACTTCGGCTGAGACCCAGTACTTC. Translation: CASSLRSARSTSAETQYF. The chain recombines TRBV27 with TRBJ2-5; D is unclear. Germline values: CDR1 MNHEY, CDR2 SMNVEV (reference sequence). V gave up 2 bases and J gave up 5 bases, with 24 bases separating them. The CDR3 is 18 amino acids.

The table lists this clone with a count of one. This chain uses TRBV9 with TRBJ1-1; D might be TRBD1 (5 bases). V gave up 0 bases and J gave up 4 bases, with 10 bases separating them. Germline CDR1 SGDLS, CDR2 YYNGEE. This CDR3 contains 14 residues. The CDR3 nucleotides are TGTGCCAGCAGCGTAGGCGGGGCTATCACTGAAGCTTTCTTT. This sequence encodes CASSVGGAITEAFF.

This chain connects TRBV5-4 to TRBJ2-3, with TRBD2 matching 15 bases. CDR1 and CDR2 (germline): SGHNT, YYREEE (reference sequence). The CDR3 loop spans 20 amino acids. V was clipped by 4 bases and J by 1 base; unmatched bases: 13. The CDR3 DNA is TGTGCCAGCAGCCCGACCTTAGGGACTAGCGGGGGGTGGGGCACAGATACGCAGTATTTT. It translates to CASSPTLGTSGGWGTDTQYF.

The DNA of the CDR3 is TGTGCCAGCAGCCATTCCCGAGGGGGACAGGGGAGAAACATTCAGTACTTC. Protein: CASSHSRGGQGRNIQYF. V usage is TRBV11-2 and J usage is TRBJ2-4, with 10 positions matching TRBD1. This CDR3 comprises 17 residues. The germline CDR1 and CDR2 sequences are SGHAT and FQNNGV. J gave up 6 bases and V 5 bases, and 13 bases lay outside the gene matches.

The CDR3 loop is CASSLGLAGGQETQYF. The CDR3 DNA reads TGTGCCAGCAGTCTGGGACTAGCGGGGGGGCAAGAGACCCAGTACTTC. V usage is TRBV2 and J usage is TRBJ2-5, with TRBD2 matching over 16 bases. V was pared by 5 bases and J by 2 bases, with 2 bases of the junction left unmatched. The CDR3 runs 16 residues. From germline, CDR1 is SNHLY and CDR2 FYNNEI.

J is TRBJ1-5 and V is TRBV10-3; 9 bases agree with TRBD1. The junction had 7 bases not matched to a gene; V was cut back by 3 bases and J by 4 bases. This CDR3 is built from 16 residues. Germline CDR1 ENHRY, CDR2 SYGVKD. This chain's CDR3 is CAISDWTGEGNQPQHF. The CDR3, as DNA: TGTGCCATCAGTGATTGGACAGGGGAAGGGAATCAGCCCCAGCATTTT.

The chain joins TRBV19 to TRBJ2-5; the match to TRBD2 covers 10 bases. The CDR3 is made up of 17 amino acids. Germline trimming cut 1 base from V and 5 bases from J; bases unmatched to any gene: 10. Germline loops: CDR1 LNHDA, CDR2 SQIVND (reference sequence). In nucleotides, the CDR3 is TGTGCCAGTAGTATAGTGAGCAGCGGGGGGGCCAGGGAGACCCAGTACTTC. Residues: CASSIVSSGGARETQYF.

The chain couples TRBV6-4 to TRBJ1-6; no reliable D call. Trimming pared 10 bases from V and 8 bases from J, leaving 15 bases between. Germline-derived CDR1 and CDR2 are MRHNA and SNTAGT. This CDR3 region has 13 residues. As DNA, the CDR3 is TGTGCCACCTCCCTAGAAGCGGATTCACCCCTCCACTTT. Translated: CATSLEADSPLHF.

The chain uses TRBV6-5 and TRBJ2-7; 10 nucleotides align to TRBD2. Germline trimming cut 6 bases from V and 3 bases from J; bases unmatched to any gene: 8. The V gene's germline CDR1 is MNHEY and CDR2 SVGAGI. This CDR3 is built from 15 residues. The CDR3 nucleotides read TGTGCCAGCAGCCCCACTAGCGGGGACTACTACGAGCAGTACTTC. As protein: CASSPTSGDYYEQYF.

This chain connects TRBV18 to TRBJ2-7; no firm D call. The V gene's germline CDR1 is KGHSH and CDR2 LQKENI. The CDR3 extends over 13 amino acids. Trimming stripped 6 bases from V and 2 bases from J, with 11 bases between. The CDR3 spells CASSSYLAYEQYF. Here the CDR3 DNA reads TGTGCCAGCTCGTCTTATCTAGCCTACGAGCAGTACTTC.

This chain joins TRBV12-3 or TRBV12-4 and TRBJ1-3; no firm D call. The CDR3 covers 13 residues. V shed 8 bases and J shed 2 bases, with 10 bases lying between them. The CDR3 coding sequence is TGTGCCAGCCTACCGTCCCCTGGAAACACCATATATTTT. Translated, it gives CASLPSPGNTIYF.